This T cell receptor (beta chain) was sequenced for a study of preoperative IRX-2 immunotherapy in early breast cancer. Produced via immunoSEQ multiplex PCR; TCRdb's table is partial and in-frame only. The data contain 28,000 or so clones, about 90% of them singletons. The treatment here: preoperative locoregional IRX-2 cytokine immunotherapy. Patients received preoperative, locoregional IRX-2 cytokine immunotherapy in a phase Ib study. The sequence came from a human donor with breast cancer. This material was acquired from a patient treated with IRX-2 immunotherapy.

CDR3 DNA: TGCGCCAGCAGCCAAGATCTCGGACGGGCCCTCACAGATACGCAGTATTTT. The encoded protein is CASSQDLGRALTDTQYF. The chain combines TRBV4-1 with TRBJ2-3; D is uncertain. The CDR3 contains 17 residues. Germline V gene lookup returns CDR1 MGHRA and CDR2 YSYEKL. Trimming took off 0 bases at V and 2 bases at J, with 15 bases between the two ends.